Sequencing of this TCR beta chain was carried out in a study of post-analysis software for immune sequencing data. Whole-study context: Some patients lacked subtype; others had relapsing-remitting, secondary progressive or progressive-relapsing disease. Study-wide results and limits: Batch-matched samples strongly co-clustered by F measure. Among multiple sclerosis patients, normalized Chao1 diversity was significantly below that of controls.

This clonotype came up a few times. As yet, its antigen is unknown. Carried by the TCR beta cDNA libraries were unique molecular identifiers. Input amounts of 1 to 10 million T cells were used. These gave approximately 500,000 cDNA molecules, so each molecule approximated one T cell. TCRdb re-called the PCR reads through MiXCR, storing one row per CDR3 protein. Among approximately 730,000 distinct CDR3 sequences listed, 30% were seen once. The sequenced sample was blood. The source of this sequence is a girl aged 10-17 years with multiple sclerosis.

For the CDR3, the DNA is TGCGCCAGCAGTGTGGGCGGGGGGCGCGAGCAGTACTTC. Protein: CASSVGGGREQYF. The chain carries TRBV10-2 and TRBJ2-7; 8 nucleotides align to TRBD2. Germline values: CDR1 WSHSY, CDR2 SAAADI. V was pared by 4 bases and J by 6 bases, with 5 bases of the junction left unmatched. The CDR3 length is 13 residues.